A selection of T cell receptor beta chains follows, all from one sample in a study of cytomegalovirus exposure and HLA in healthy donors. Clones were sequenced by immunoSEQ multiplex PCR, and TCRdb holds only the in-frame ones, with some missing. The table shows about 160,000 clones, with 65% to 85% occurring only once. The sample consisted of PBMCs. These receptors were collected from a woman aged 18-29 years in good health and CMV-seronegative. The CDR3 runs from the conserved cysteine through the conserved F or W. D genes are given only for firm matches. Clone sizes are given selectively: once, few, many, or a class where the clone is expanded.

d_call	j_call	clone_size	v_call	cdr3_aa	cdr3_nt
NA	TRBJ2-7	NA	TRBV27	CASRVTGGSYEQYF	TGTGCCAGCAGGGTGACAGGCGGTTCCTACGAGCAGTACTTC
NA	TRBJ1-1	NA	TRBV7-9	CASSLSDTEAFF	TGTGCCAGCAGCTTATCAGACACTGAAGCTTTCTTT
NA	TRBJ2-4	NA	TRBV5-8	CASSWSVGIQYF	TGTGCCAGCAGCTGGAGTGTCGGCATTCAGTACTTC
NA	TRBJ1-1	few	TRBV7-9	CASSMEVPGEAFF	TGTGCCAGCAGCATGGAGGTTCCGGGTGAAGCTTTCTTT
NA	TRBJ2-4	once	TRBV5-4	CASSFPGIAKNIQYF	TGTGCCAGCAGCTTCCCGGGGATAGCCAAAAACATTCAGTACTTC
NA	TRBJ1-2	NA	TRBV6-1	CASNSISKMFYGYTF	TGTGCCAGCAATTCCATATCTAAGATGTTCTATGGCTACACCTTC
TRBD2	TRBJ2-7	NA	TRBV2	CASLLGAGGGQYF	TGTGCCAGCCTCCTAGGAGCGGGAGGGGGGCAGTACTTC
NA	TRBJ2-3	NA	TRBV18	CASSRQAREQRYPTDTQYF	TGTGCCAGCTCACGACAAGCGAGGGAACAAAGATACCCCACAGATACGCAGTATTTT
NA	TRBJ1-5	once	TRBV6-6	CASSAGDQPQHF	TGTGCCAGCAGTGCCGGGGATCAGCCCCAGCATTTT
TRBD1	TRBJ2-5	NA	TRBV7-7	CASSSGTGIGETQYF	TGTGCTAGCAGCTCCGGGACAGGGATAGGCGAGACCCAGTACTTC
NA	TRBJ2-3	NA	TRBV28	CASSLSGADTQYF	TGTGCCAGCAGTTTATCAGGGGCCGATACGCAGTATTTT
TRBD2	TRBJ2-1	NA	TRBV10-1	CASSESSGKGNEQFF	TGCGCCAGCAGTGAGTCCAGCGGGAAGGGCAATGAGCAGTTCTTC
TRBD1	TRBJ1-2	NA	TRBV27	CASRAGQGVNYGYTF	TGTGCCAGCAGGGCCGGACAGGGGGTGAACTATGGCTACACCTTC
TRBD2	TRBJ2-1	NA	TRBV5-1	CASSLGYLAASYNEQFF	TGCGCCAGCAGCTTGGGATACCTAGCGGCTTCCTACAATGAGCAGTTCTTC
TRBD2	TRBJ2-1	NA	TRBV7-8	CASSWREGVFNEQFF	TGTGCCAGCAGCTGGCGGGAGGGTGTCTTCAATGAGCAGTTCTTC
TRBD2	TRBJ2-3	NA	TRBV9	CASSVSSGNGLSTDTQYF	TGTGCCAGCAGCGTTTCTAGCGGGAACGGTTTAAGCACAGATACGCAGTATTTT
NA	TRBJ2-7	once	TRBV10-2	CASGDGSSYEQYF	TGCGCCAGCGGAGACGGGAGCTCCTACGAGCAGTACTTC
NA	TRBJ2-3	NA	TRBV7-2	CASSSTGPTQYF	TGTGCCAGCAGCTCGACAGGTCCTACGCAGTATTTT
NA	TRBJ1-1	NA	TRBV28	CASSPRQLWSTEAFF	TGTGCCAGCAGTCCCCGACAGCTCTGGAGCACTGAAGCTTTCTTT
TRBD1	TRBJ1-2	NA	TRBV5-5	CASSLGDSSRGYTF	TGTGCCAGCAGCTTGGGGGACAGTTCCCGAGGCTACACCTTC
NA	TRBJ1-5	NA	TRBV7-2	CASSFQGSGNQPQHF	TGTGCCAGCAGTTTCCAGGGGTCGGGCAATCAGCCCCAGCATTTT
TRBD2	TRBJ2-1	NA	TRBV4-1	CASSQILAGESYNEQFF	TGCGCCAGCAGCCAAATACTAGCGGGGGAGTCCTACAATGAGCAGTTCTTC
NA	TRBJ2-1	once	TRBV4-1	CASSQVSSVPYNEQFF	TGCGCCAGCAGCCAAGTGTCCAGTGTCCCTTACAATGAGCAGTTCTTC